These T cell receptor beta chains were read from a single sample in a study of T cell responses to AZD1222 COVID-19 vaccine. This table comes from immunoSEQ multiplex PCR, and its TCRdb copy is limited to in-frame clones, with some not included. Among approximately 110,000 clones listed, 88% were seen once. The sequencing used peripheral blood, collected on day 0 of AZD1222 vaccination. The origin of the receptors is an adult in good health. CDR3s include the opening cysteine and the closing phenylalanine or tryptophan. Fields, in order: D gene, CDR3 length, V gene, clone size, J gene, CDR3 protein, CDR3 DNA. A D gene is named only where the DNA matches it firmly. Size tells how often a clone was seen (once, few, many) or the class of an expanded clone, and some rows leave it out.

D gene: TRBD2; CDR3 length: 17; V gene: TRBV3-1/TRBV3-2; clone size: .; J gene: TRBJ2-3; CDR3 protein: CASSQETSGRWIDTQYF; CDR3 DNA: TGTGCCAGCAGCCAAGAAACTAGCGGGAGATGGATAGATACGCAGTATTTT
D gene: .; CDR3 length: 15; V gene: TRBV28; clone size: .; J gene: TRBJ1-2; CDR3 protein: CASSTEGGANYGYTF; CDR3 DNA: TGTGCCAGCAGTACCGAAGGGGGAGCTAACTATGGCTACACCTTC
D gene: .; CDR3 length: 13; V gene: TRBV6-5; clone size: .; J gene: TRBJ1-2; CDR3 protein: CASKRDGAYGYTF; CDR3 DNA: TGTGCCAGCAAGAGAGACGGCGCCTATGGCTACACCTTC
D gene: .; CDR3 length: 13; V gene: TRBV10-2; clone size: .; J gene: TRBJ2-2; CDR3 protein: CASTGTNTGELFF; CDR3 DNA: TGCGCCAGCACTGGGACCAACACCGGGGAGCTGTTTTTT
D gene: .; CDR3 length: 16; V gene: TRBV6-5; clone size: .; J gene: TRBJ1-2; CDR3 protein: CASSYSSGGDDYGYTF; CDR3 DNA: TGTGCCAGCAGTTACTCTTCGGGGGGGGATGACTATGGCTACACCTTC
D gene: TRBD2; CDR3 length: 15; V gene: TRBV28; clone size: .; J gene: TRBJ2-7; CDR3 protein: CASSSPSGAPYEQYF; CDR3 DNA: TGTGCCAGCAGTTCCCCCAGCGGGGCCCCCTACGAGCAGTACTTC
D gene: .; CDR3 length: 15; V gene: TRBV3-1/TRBV3-2; clone size: once; J gene: TRBJ2-7; CDR3 protein: CASSPGTGNSYEQYF; CDR3 DNA: TGTGCCAGCAGCCCCGGTACAGGTAACTCCTACGAGCAGTACTTC
D gene: .; CDR3 length: 12; V gene: TRBV7-2; clone size: .; J gene: TRBJ2-2; CDR3 protein: CASSLTTGELFF; CDR3 DNA: TGTGCCAGCAGCTTAACAACCGGGGAGCTGTTTTTT
D gene: .; CDR3 length: 14; V gene: TRBV5-1; clone size: .; J gene: TRBJ1-1; CDR3 protein: CASSSLGGNTEAFF; CDR3 DNA: TGCGCCAGCAGCTCCCTGGGGGGGAACACTGAAGCTTTCTTT
D gene: .; CDR3 length: 15; V gene: TRBV19; clone size: .; J gene: TRBJ1-1; CDR3 protein: CASSIALGGISEAFF; CDR3 DNA: TGTGCCAGTAGTATAGCCCTCGGGGGTATATCTGAAGCTTTCTTT
D gene: .; CDR3 length: 15; V gene: TRBV5-1; clone size: .; J gene: TRBJ2-7; CDR3 protein: CASSPGVALSYEQYF; CDR3 DNA: TGCGCCAGCAGCCCGGGAGTTGCCCTTTCCTACGAGCAGTACTTC
D gene: .; CDR3 length: 16; V gene: TRBV6-1; clone size: .; J gene: TRBJ2-7; CDR3 protein: CASSEFRTQSSYEQYF; CDR3 DNA: TGTGCCAGCAGTGAATTCAGGACACAGAGCTCCTACGAGCAGTACTTC
D gene: .; CDR3 length: 14; V gene: TRBV19; clone size: .; J gene: TRBJ2-3; CDR3 protein: CASSMYPQMDTQYF; CDR3 DNA: TGTGCCAGTAGTATGTACCCCCAAATGGATACGCAGTATTTT
D gene: TRBD2; CDR3 length: 13; V gene: TRBV3-1/TRBV3-2; clone size: .; J gene: TRBJ2-1; CDR3 protein: CASSQDSGGEQFF; CDR3 DNA: TGTGCCAGCAGCCAAGATAGCGGGGGTGAGCAGTTCTTC
D gene: .; CDR3 length: 13; V gene: TRBV7-2; clone size: .; J gene: TRBJ2-7; CDR3 protein: CASSPRAGYEQYF; CDR3 DNA: TGTGCCAGCAGCCCCCGAGCGGGCTACGAGCAGTACTTC
D gene: TRBD1; CDR3 length: 15; V gene: TRBV5-1; clone size: once; J gene: TRBJ1-1; CDR3 protein: CASSQGQGDTTEAFF; CDR3 DNA: TGCGCCAGCAGCCAAGGACAGGGGGACACCACTGAAGCTTTCTTT
D gene: .; CDR3 length: 15; V gene: TRBV27; clone size: .; J gene: TRBJ1-2; CDR3 protein: CASSLNREGNYGYTF; CDR3 DNA: TGTGCCAGCAGTTTAAACCGGGAGGGAAACTATGGCTACACCTTC
D gene: TRBD1; CDR3 length: 16; V gene: TRBV7-9; clone size: once; J gene: TRBJ1-5; CDR3 protein: CASSLGSQGANQPQHF; CDR3 DNA: TGTGCCAGCAGCTTAGGTTCCCAGGGGGCCAATCAGCCCCAGCATTTT
D gene: .; CDR3 length: 15; V gene: TRBV4-3; clone size: .; J gene: TRBJ2-3; CDR3 protein: CASRSQVAPTDTQYF; CDR3 DNA: TGCGCCAGCAGATCTCAAGTAGCCCCCACAGATACGCAGTATTTT
D gene: TRBD2; CDR3 length: 16; V gene: TRBV15; clone size: .; J gene: TRBJ2-5; CDR3 protein: CATSRDPAGGQETQYF; CDR3 DNA: TGTGCCACCAGCAGGGACCCGGCGGGGGGCCAAGAGACCCAGTACTTC
D gene: .; CDR3 length: 13; V gene: TRBV29-1; clone size: .; J gene: TRBJ2-7; CDR3 protein: CSVVGGNSYEQYF; CDR3 DNA: TGCAGCGTTGTCGGCGGGAACTCCTACGAGCAGTACTTC
D gene: .; CDR3 length: 15; V gene: TRBV28; clone size: .; J gene: TRBJ1-2; CDR3 protein: CASSGAPSGGYGYTF; CDR3 DNA: TGTGCCAGCAGTGGTGCCCCCTCGGGGGGCTATGGCTACACCTTC
D gene: .; CDR3 length: 17; V gene: TRBV7-8; clone size: .; J gene: TRBJ1-4; CDR3 protein: CASSQRAWMATNEKLFF; CDR3 DNA: TGTGCCAGCAGCCAGAGGGCGTGGATGGCAACTAATGAAAAACTGTTTTTT
D gene: .; CDR3 length: 14; V gene: TRBV5-1; clone size: .; J gene: TRBJ1-2; CDR3 protein: CASSPRPTQQGYTF; CDR3 DNA: TGCGCCAGCAGCCCGCGACCTACACAACAAGGCTACACCTTC
D gene: .; CDR3 length: 15; V gene: TRBV19; clone size: .; J gene: TRBJ2-3; CDR3 protein: CASSRGGTVTDTQYF; CDR3 DNA: TGTGCCAGTAGCCGGGGGGGGACAGTTACAGATACGCAGTATTTT
D gene: TRBD2; CDR3 length: 15; V gene: TRBV25-1; clone size: .; J gene: TRBJ2-5; CDR3 protein: CASSEYERELETQYF; CDR3 DNA: TGTGCCAGCAGTGAATACGAGCGGGAGTTAGAGACCCAGTACTTC
D gene: .; CDR3 length: 17; V gene: TRBV5-1; clone size: .; J gene: TRBJ1-3; CDR3 protein: CASSLGSFGLSGNTIYF; CDR3 DNA: TGCGCCAGCAGCTTGGGATCGTTCGGTCTCTCTGGAAACACCATATATTTT
D gene: .; CDR3 length: 11; V gene: TRBV6-1; clone size: .; J gene: TRBJ1-2; CDR3 protein: CASREDYGYTF; CDR3 DNA: TGTGCCAGTAGGGAAGACTATGGCTACACCTTC
D gene: TRBD1; CDR3 length: 14; V gene: TRBV2; clone size: .; J gene: TRBJ1-1; CDR3 protein: CASTFGQGNTEAFF; CDR3 DNA: TGTGCCAGCACCTTCGGACAGGGCAACACTGAAGCTTTCTTT
D gene: TRBD1; CDR3 length: 15; V gene: TRBV12-5; clone size: .; J gene: TRBJ1-2; CDR3 protein: CASGPDRGRIYGYTF; CDR3 DNA: TGTGCTAGTGGCCCCGACAGGGGGCGGATCTATGGCTACACCTTC
D gene: TRBD1; CDR3 length: 14; V gene: TRBV7-9; clone size: .; J gene: TRBJ1-1; CDR3 protein: CASSSGQGNTEAFF; CDR3 DNA: TGTGCCAGCAGCTCGGGACAGGGGAACACTGAAGCTTTCTTT
D gene: TRBD2; CDR3 length: 15; V gene: TRBV4-1; clone size: once; J gene: TRBJ2-1; CDR3 protein: CASSQVPGGMDEQFF; CDR3 DNA: TGCGCCAGCAGCCAAGTACCGGGGGGGATGGATGAGCAGTTCTTC
D gene: .; CDR3 length: 16; V gene: TRBV11-2; clone size: .; J gene: TRBJ1-3; CDR3 protein: CASSLRALLSGNTIYF; CDR3 DNA: TGTGCCAGCAGCCTCCGGGCCTTACTCTCTGGAAACACCATATATTTT
D gene: TRBD1; CDR3 length: 14; V gene: TRBV11-1; clone size: .; J gene: TRBJ1-6; CDR3 protein: CASSADRSNSPLHF; CDR3 DNA: TGTGCCAGCAGCGCGGACAGGAGTAATTCACCCCTCCACTTT
D gene: .; CDR3 length: 15; V gene: TRBV2; clone size: .; J gene: TRBJ1-1; CDR3 protein: CASNGNRVWNTEAFF; CDR3 DNA: TGTGCCAGCAATGGCAACAGGGTCTGGAACACTGAAGCTTTCTTT
D gene: .; CDR3 length: 11; V gene: TRBV6-6; clone size: few; J gene: TRBJ1-2; CDR3 protein: CASSLGYGYTF; CDR3 DNA: TGTGCCAGCAGTTTAGGCTATGGCTACACCTTC
D gene: .; CDR3 length: 15; V gene: TRBV4-3; clone size: .; J gene: TRBJ2-2; CDR3 protein: CASSQEKYSTGELFF; CDR3 DNA: TGCGCCAGCAGCCAGGAAAAATATTCCACCGGGGAGCTGTTTTTT
D gene: .; CDR3 length: 14; V gene: TRBV28; clone size: .; J gene: TRBJ1-1; CDR3 protein: CASSFPTRNTEAFF; CDR3 DNA: TGTGCCAGCAGTTTCCCGACGCGGAACACTGAAGCTTTCTTT
D gene: .; CDR3 length: 13; V gene: TRBV2; clone size: .; J gene: TRBJ1-1; CDR3 protein: CASTGGLGTEAFF; CDR3 DNA: TGTGCCAGCACGGGGGGGCTAGGTACTGAAGCTTTCTTT
D gene: .; CDR3 length: 13; V gene: TRBV5-1; clone size: .; J gene: TRBJ1-4; CDR3 protein: CASSFSPNEKLFF; CDR3 DNA: TGCGCCAGCAGCTTTAGTCCCAATGAAAAACTGTTTTTT
D gene: .; CDR3 length: 15; V gene: TRBV4-1; clone size: .; J gene: TRBJ1-1; CDR3 protein: CASSQVTRLNTEAFF; CDR3 DNA: TGCGCCAGCAGCCAAGTGACGCGGTTGAACACTGAAGCTTTCTTT
D gene: TRBD1; CDR3 length: 17; V gene: TRBV7-9; clone size: .; J gene: TRBJ1-1; CDR3 protein: CASSGPGTGSRNTEAFF; CDR3 DNA: TGTGCCAGCAGCGGCCCCGGGACAGGGAGTAGGAACACTGAAGCTTTCTTT
D gene: .; CDR3 length: 15; V gene: TRBV7-2; clone size: .; J gene: TRBJ2-1; CDR3 protein: CASSLTADSYNEQFF; CDR3 DNA: TGTGCCAGCAGCTTAACGGCGGACTCCTACAATGAGCAGTTCTTC
D gene: TRBD1; CDR3 length: 14; V gene: TRBV10-3; clone size: .; J gene: TRBJ1-2; CDR3 protein: CAIRGQGEVSGYTF; CDR3 DNA: TGTGCCATCAGGGGACAGGGGGAGGTTTCCGGCTACACCTTC
D gene: TRBD1; CDR3 length: 18; V gene: TRBV6-1; clone size: .; J gene: TRBJ1-4; CDR3 protein: CASSAPAGGIATNEKLFF; CDR3 DNA: TGTGCCAGCAGTGCCCCCGCAGGGGGAATAGCAACTAATGAAAAACTGTTTTTT
D gene: .; CDR3 length: 14; V gene: TRBV6-5; clone size: .; J gene: TRBJ2-2; CDR3 protein: CASSYSAATGELFF; CDR3 DNA: TGTGCCAGCAGTTACTCGGCAGCTACCGGGGAGCTGTTTTTT
D gene: .; CDR3 length: 17; V gene: TRBV3-1/TRBV3-2; clone size: .; J gene: TRBJ2-1; CDR3 protein: CASSQDWSSGAGDEQFF; CDR3 DNA: TGTGCCAGCAGCCAAGATTGGTCTAGCGGAGCAGGGGATGAGCAGTTCTTC
D gene: .; CDR3 length: 15; V gene: TRBV6-6; clone size: .; J gene: TRBJ2-3; CDR3 protein: CASSAPGVSTDTQYF; CDR3 DNA: TGTGCCAGCAGTGCCCCGGGAGTTAGCACAGATACGCAGTATTTT
D gene: .; CDR3 length: 18; V gene: TRBV7-9; clone size: .; J gene: TRBJ1-2; CDR3 protein: CASSLELLWDTGIYGYTF; CDR3 DNA: TGTGCCAGCAGCTTAGAGTTGCTCTGGGACACTGGTATCTATGGCTACACCTTC
D gene: TRBD1; CDR3 length: 15; V gene: TRBV19; clone size: .; J gene: TRBJ2-1; CDR3 protein: CASSTRQGNYNEQFF; CDR3 DNA: TGTGCCAGTAGTACCAGACAGGGCAACTACAATGAGCAGTTCTTC
D gene: TRBD2; CDR3 length: 18; V gene: TRBV6-1; clone size: .; J gene: TRBJ2-4; CDR3 protein: CASSESPGLAGAKNIQYF; CDR3 DNA: TGTGCCAGCAGTGAAAGTCCAGGCCTAGCGGGAGCCAAAAACATTCAGTACTTC
D gene: .; CDR3 length: 14; V gene: TRBV11-2; clone size: .; J gene: TRBJ1-1; CDR3 protein: CASTQGALNTEAFF; CDR3 DNA: TGTGCCAGCACCCAAGGGGCTTTGAACACTGAAGCTTTCTTT